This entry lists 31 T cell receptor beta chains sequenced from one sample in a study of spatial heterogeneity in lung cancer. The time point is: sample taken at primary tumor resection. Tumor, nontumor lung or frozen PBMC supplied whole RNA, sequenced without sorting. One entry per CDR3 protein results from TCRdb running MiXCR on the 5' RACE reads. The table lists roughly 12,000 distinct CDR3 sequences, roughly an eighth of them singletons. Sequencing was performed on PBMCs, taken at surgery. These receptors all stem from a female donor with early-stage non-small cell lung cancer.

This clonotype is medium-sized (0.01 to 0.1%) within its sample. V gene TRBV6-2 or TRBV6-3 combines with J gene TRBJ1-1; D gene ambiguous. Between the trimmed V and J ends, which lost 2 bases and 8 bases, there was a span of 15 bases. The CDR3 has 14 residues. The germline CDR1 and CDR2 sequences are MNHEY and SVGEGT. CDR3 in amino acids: CASSYPVTAQEAFF. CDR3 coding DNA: TGTGCCAGCAGTTACCCCGTGACGGCGCAGGAAGCTTTCTTT.

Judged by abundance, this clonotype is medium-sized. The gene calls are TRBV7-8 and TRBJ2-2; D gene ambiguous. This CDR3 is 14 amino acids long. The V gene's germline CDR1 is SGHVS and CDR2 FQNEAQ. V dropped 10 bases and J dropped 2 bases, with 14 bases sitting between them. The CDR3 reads CATTVWGNTGELFF. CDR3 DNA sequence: TGTGCCACTACAGTTTGGGGAAACACCGGGGAGCTGTTTTTT.

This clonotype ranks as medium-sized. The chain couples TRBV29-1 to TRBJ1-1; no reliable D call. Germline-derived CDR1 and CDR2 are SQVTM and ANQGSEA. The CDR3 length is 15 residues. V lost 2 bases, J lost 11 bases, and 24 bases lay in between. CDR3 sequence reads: CSVETTDGYGLRAFF. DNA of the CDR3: TGCAGCGTTGAAACAACCGACGGATACGGTCTAAGGGCTTTCTTT. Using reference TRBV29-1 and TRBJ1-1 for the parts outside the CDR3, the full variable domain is SAVISQKPSRDICQRGTSLTIQCQVDSQVTMMFWYRQQPGQSLTLIATANQGSEATYESGFVIDKFPISRPNLTFSTLTVSNMSPEDSSIYLCSVETTDGYGLRAFFGQGTRLTVV.

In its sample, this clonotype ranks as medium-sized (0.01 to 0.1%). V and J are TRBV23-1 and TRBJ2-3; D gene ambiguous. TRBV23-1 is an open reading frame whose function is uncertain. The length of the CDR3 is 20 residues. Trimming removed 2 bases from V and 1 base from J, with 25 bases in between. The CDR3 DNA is TGCGCCAGCAGTCAAAACCGCTTCGTTGAAGAAGTTCGTGGCACAGATACGCAGTATTTT. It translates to CASSQNRFVEEVRGTDTQYF.

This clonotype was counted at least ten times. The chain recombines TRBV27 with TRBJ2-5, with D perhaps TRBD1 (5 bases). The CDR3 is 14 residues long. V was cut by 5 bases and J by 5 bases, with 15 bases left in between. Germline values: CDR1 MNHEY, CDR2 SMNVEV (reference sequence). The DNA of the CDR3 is TGTGCCAGCAGTCTAGAGCAGGGTACGGAGACCCAGTACTTC. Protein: CASSLEQGTETQYF.

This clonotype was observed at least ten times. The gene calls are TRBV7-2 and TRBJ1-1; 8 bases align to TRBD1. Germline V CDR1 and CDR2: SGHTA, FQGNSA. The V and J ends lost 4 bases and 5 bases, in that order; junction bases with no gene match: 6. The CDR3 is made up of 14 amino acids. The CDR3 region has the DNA TGTGCCAGCAGCTCCTTCAGGGGGCAAACTGAAGCTTTCTTT. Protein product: CASSSFRGQTEAFF.

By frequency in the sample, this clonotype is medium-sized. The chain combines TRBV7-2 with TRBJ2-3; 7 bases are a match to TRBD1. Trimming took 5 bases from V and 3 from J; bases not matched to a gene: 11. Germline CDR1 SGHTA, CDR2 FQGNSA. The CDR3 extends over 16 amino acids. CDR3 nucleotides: TGTGCCAGCAGCCATAACAGGGGAGTAAGGACAGATACGCAGTATTTT. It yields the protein CASSHNRGVRTDTQYF.

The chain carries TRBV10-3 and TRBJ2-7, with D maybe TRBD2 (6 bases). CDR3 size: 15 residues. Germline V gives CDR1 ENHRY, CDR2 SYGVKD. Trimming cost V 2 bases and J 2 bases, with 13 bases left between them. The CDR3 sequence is CAISESGQGPYEQYF. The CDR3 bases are TGTGCCATCAGTGAGAGCGGGCAGGGACCCTACGAGCAGTACTTC.

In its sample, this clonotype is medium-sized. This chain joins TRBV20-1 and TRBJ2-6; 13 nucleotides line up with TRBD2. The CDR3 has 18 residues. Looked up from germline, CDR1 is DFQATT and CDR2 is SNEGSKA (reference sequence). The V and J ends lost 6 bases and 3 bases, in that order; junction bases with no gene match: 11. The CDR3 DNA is TGCAGTGCGGGCAGTGGACTAGCGGGAGCCTTTGGGGCCAACGTCCTGACTTTC. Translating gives CSAGSGLAGAFGANVLTF.

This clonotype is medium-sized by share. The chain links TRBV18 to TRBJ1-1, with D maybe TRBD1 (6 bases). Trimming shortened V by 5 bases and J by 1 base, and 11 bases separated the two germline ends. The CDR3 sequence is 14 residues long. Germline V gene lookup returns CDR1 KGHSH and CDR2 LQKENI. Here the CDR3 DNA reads TGTGCCAGCTCATGGGACACCGAGAACACTGAAGCTTTCTTT. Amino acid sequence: CASSWDTENTEAFF.

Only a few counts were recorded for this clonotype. CDR3 coding DNA: TGTGCCAGCAGCCAAGGTTGGGACATCTCCGGGGGCTACACCTTC. This translates into CASSQGWDISGGYTF. The chain combines TRBV3-1 with TRBJ1-2; possibly TRBD1 for D (6 bases). This CDR3 region has 15 residues. Looked up from germline, CDR1 is LGHDT and CDR2 is YNNKEL (reference sequence). Trimming removed 1 base from V and 8 bases from J, with 17 bases in between.

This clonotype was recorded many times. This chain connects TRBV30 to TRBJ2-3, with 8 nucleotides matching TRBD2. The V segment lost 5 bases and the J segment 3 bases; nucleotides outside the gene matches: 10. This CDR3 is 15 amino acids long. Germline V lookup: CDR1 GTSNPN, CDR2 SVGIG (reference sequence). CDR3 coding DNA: TGTGCCTGGGGGCCGGCGACTAGCGTTACAGATACGCAGTATTTT. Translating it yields CAWGPATSVTDTQYF. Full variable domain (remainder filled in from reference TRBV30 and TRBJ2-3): SQTIHQWPATLVQPVGSPLSLECTVEGTSNPNLYWYRQAAGRGLQLLFYSVGIGQISSEVPQNLSASRPQDRQFILSSKKLLLSDSGFYLCAWGPATSVTDTQYFGPGTRLTVL.

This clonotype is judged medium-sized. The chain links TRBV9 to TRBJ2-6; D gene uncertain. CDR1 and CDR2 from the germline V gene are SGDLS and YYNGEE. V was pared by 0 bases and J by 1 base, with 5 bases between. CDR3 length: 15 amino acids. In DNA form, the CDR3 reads TGTGCCAGCAGCGTAGGAGTTTCTGGGGCCAACGTCCTGACTTTC. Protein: CASSVGVSGANVLTF.

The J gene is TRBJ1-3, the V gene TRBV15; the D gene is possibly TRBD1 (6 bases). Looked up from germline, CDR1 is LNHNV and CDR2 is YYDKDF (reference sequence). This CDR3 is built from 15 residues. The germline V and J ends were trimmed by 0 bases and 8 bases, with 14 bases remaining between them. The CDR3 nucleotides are TGTGCCACCAGCAGAGACGGGGGCCCAGTGGACACCATATATTTT. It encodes CATSRDGGPVDTIYF.

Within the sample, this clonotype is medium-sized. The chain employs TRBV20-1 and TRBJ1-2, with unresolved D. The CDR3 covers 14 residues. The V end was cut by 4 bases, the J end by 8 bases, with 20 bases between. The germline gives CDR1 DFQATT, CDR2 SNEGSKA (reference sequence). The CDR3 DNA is TGCAGTGCTACCAAAGGACGGTCCCAATGGGGCTACACCTTC. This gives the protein CSATKGRSQWGYTF.

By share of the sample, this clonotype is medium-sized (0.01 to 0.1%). The CDR3 protein is CASGSVNTGELFF. CDR3 DNA sequence: TGTGCCAGCGGCAGCGTGAACACCGGGGAGCTGTTTTTT. The V and J genes are TRBV7-9 and TRBJ2-2; D call uncertain. Germline V gene sequence: CDR1 SEHNR, CDR2 FQNEAQ (reference sequence). The CDR3 totals 13 residues. Trimming pared 8 bases from V and 1 base from J, leaving 8 bases between.

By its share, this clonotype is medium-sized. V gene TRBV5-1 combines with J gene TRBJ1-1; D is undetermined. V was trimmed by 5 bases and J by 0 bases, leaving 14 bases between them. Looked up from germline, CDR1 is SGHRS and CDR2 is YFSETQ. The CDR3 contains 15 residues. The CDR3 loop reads CASRVVTDMNTEAFF. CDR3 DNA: TGCGCCAGCAGGGTGGTGACCGACATGAACACTGAAGCTTTCTTT.

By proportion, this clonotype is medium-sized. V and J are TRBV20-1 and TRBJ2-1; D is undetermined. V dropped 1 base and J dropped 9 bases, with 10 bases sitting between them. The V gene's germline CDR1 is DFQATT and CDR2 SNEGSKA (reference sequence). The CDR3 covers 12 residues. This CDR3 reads CSARANAGEQFF. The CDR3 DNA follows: TGCAGTGCTAGAGCCAACGCTGGTGAGCAGTTCTTC.

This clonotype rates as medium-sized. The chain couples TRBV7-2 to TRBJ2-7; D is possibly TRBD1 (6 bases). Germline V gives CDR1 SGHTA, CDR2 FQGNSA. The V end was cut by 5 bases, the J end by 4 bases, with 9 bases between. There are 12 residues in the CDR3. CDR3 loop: CASSPDRYEQYF. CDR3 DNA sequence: TGTGCCAGCAGCCCTGACAGGTACGAGCAGTACTTC.

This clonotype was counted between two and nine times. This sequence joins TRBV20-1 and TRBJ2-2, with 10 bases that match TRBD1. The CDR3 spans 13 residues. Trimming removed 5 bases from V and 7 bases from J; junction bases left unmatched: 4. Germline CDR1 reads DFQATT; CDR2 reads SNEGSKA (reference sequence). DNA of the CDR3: TGCAGTGCTCGACAGGGGGCCGGCGGGGAGCTGTTTTTT. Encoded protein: CSARQGAGGELFF.

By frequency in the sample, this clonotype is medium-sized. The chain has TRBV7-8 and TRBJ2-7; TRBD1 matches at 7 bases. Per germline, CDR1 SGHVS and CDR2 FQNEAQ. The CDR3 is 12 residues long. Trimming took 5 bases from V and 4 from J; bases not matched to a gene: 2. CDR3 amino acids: CASSAGGYEQYF. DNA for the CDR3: TGTGCCAGCAGCGCAGGGGGTTACGAGCAGTACTTC. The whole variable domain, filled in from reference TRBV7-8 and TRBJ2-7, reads GAGVSQSPRYKVAKRGQDVALRCDPISGHVSLFWYQQALGQGPEFLTYFQNEAQLDKSGLPSDRFFAERPEGSVSTLKIQRTQQEDSAVYLCASSAGGYEQYFGPGTRLTVT.

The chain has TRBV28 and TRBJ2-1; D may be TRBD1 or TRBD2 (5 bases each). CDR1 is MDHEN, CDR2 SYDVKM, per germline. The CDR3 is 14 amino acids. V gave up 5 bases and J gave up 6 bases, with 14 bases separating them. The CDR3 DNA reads TGTGCCAGCAGTGGGACGGCGTCTTTCAATGAGCAGTTCTTC. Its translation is CASSGTASFNEQFF.

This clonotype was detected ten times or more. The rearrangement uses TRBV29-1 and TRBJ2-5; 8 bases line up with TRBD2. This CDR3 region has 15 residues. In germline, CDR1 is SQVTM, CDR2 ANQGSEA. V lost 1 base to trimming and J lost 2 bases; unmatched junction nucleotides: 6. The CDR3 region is CSVEAGRGVQETQYF. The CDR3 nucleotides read TGCAGCGTTGAAGCAGGGCGGGGGGTACAAGAGACCCAGTACTTC.

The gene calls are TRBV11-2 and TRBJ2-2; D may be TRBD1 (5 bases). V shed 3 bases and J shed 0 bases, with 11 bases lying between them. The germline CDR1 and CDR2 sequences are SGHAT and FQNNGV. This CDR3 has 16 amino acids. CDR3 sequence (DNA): TGTGCCAGCAGCTTCAATAGGGGCGCGAACACCGGGGAGCTGTTTTTT. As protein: CASSFNRGANTGELFF.

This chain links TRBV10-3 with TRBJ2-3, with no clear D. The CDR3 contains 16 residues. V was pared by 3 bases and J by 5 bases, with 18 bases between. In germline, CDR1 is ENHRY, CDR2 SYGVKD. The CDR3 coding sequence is TGTGCCATCAGTGACCCCATGGGCGTGTGGCTAGATACGCAGTATTTT. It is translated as CAISDPMGVWLDTQYF.

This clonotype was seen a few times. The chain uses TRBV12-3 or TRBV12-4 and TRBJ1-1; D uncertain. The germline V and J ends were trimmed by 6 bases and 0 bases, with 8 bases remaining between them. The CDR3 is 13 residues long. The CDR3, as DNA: TGTGCCAGCAGCCGTAGGATGAACACTGAAGCTTTCTTT. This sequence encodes CASSRRMNTEAFF.

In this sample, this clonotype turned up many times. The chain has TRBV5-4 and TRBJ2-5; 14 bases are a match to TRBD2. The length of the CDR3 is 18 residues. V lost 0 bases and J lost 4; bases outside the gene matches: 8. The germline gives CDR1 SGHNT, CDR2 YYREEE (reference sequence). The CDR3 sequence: CASSLVLGLAGGGETQYF. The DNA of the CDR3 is TGTGCCAGCAGCTTGGTTCTTGGACTAGCGGGAGGAGGAGAGACCCAGTACTTC.

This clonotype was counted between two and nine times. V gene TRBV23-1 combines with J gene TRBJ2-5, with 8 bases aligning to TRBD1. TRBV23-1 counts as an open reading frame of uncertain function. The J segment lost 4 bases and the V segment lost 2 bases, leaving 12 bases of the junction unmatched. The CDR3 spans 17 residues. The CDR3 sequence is CASSQIPGQGGGETQYF. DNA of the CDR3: TGCGCCAGCAGTCAAATACCCGGACAGGGTGGGGGAGAGACCCAGTACTTC.

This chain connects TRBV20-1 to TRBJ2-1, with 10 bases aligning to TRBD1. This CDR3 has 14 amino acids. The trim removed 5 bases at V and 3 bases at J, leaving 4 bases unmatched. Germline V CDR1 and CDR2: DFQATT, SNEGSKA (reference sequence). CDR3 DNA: TGCAGTGCTGCGGGACAGGGGAGCTACAATGAGCAGTTCTTC. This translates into CSAAGQGSYNEQFF.

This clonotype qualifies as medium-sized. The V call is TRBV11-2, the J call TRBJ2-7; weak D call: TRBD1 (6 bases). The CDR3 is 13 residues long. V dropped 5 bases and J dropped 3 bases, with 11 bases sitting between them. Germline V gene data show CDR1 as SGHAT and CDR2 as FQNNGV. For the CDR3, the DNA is TGTGCCAGCAGCCGGACAGTTAACTACGAGCAGTACTTC. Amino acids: CASSRTVNYEQYF.

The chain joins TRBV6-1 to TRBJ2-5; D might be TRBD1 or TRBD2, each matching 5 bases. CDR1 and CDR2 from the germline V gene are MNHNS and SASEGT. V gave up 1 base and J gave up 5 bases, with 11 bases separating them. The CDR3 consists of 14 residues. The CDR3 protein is CASSEEKGTETQYF. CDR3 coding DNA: TGTGCCAGCAGTGAAGAGAAGGGGACGGAGACCCAGTACTTC.